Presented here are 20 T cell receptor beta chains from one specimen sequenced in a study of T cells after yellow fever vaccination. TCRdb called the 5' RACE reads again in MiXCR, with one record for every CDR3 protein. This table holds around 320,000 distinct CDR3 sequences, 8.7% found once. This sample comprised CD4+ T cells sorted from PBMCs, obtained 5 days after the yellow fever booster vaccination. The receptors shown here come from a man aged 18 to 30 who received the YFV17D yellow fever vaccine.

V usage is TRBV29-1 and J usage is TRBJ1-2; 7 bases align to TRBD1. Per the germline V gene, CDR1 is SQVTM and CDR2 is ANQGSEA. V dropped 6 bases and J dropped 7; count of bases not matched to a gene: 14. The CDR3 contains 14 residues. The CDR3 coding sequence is TGCAGCGTAGGACCGAATAGCCAGGGGGGTGGCTACACCTTC. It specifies CSVGPNSQGGGYTF.

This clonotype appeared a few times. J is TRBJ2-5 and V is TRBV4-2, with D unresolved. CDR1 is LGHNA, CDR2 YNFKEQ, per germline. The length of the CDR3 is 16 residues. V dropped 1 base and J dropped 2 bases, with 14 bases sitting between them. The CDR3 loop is CASSQGEWQKQETQYF. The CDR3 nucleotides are TGTGCCAGCAGCCAAGGGGAATGGCAAAAACAAGAGACCCAGTACTTC.

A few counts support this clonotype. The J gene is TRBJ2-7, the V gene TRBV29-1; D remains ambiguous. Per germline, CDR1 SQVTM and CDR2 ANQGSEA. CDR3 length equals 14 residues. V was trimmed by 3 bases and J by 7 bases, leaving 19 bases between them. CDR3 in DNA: TGCAGCGTTGAGATCTCGAGAGGCAGGATAGAGCAGTACTTC. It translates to CSVEISRGRIEQYF.

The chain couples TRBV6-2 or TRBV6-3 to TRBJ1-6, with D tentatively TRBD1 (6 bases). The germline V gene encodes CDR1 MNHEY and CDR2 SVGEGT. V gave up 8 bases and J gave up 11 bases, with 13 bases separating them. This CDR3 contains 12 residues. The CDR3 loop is CASRDILTPLHF. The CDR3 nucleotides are TGTGCCAGCCGGGACATTCTTACACCCCTCCACTTT.

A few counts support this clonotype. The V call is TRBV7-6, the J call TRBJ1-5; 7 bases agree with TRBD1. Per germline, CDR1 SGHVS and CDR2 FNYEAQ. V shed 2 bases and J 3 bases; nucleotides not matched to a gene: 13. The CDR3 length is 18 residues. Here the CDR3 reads CASSLTRDSWYINQPQHF. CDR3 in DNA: TGTGCCAGCAGCTTAACTCGGGACAGTTGGTATATCAATCAGCCCCAGCATTTT.

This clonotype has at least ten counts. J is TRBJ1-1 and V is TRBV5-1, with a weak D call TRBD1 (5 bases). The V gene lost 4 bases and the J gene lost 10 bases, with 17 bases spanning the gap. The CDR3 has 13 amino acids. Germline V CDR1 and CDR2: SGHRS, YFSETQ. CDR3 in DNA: TGCGCCAGCAGCACTGAGTACCGGGACGGAGCTTTCTTT. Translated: CASSTEYRDGAFF.

The CDR3 loop reads CASSQEFPAGVAKNIQYF. CDR3 nucleotides: TGCGCCAGCAGCCAAGAATTCCCGGCAGGGGTGGCCAAAAACATTCAGTACTTC. The rearrangement joins TRBV4-1 to TRBJ2-4, with a weak D call TRBD1 (6 bases). Looked up from germline, CDR1 is MGHRA and CDR2 is YSYEKL. Trimming stripped 0 bases from V and 1 base from J, with 16 bases between. The CDR3 length is 18 residues.

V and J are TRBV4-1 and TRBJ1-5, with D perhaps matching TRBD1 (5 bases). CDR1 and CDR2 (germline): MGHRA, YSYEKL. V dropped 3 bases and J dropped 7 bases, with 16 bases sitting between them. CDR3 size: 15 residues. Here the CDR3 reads CASSHGRLGEQPQHF. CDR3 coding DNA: TGCGCCAGCAGCCATGGTAGACTGGGGGAACAGCCCCAGCATTTT.

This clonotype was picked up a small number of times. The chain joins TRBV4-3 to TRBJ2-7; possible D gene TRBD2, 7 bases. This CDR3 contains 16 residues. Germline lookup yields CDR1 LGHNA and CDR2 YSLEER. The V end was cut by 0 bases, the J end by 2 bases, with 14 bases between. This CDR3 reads CASSQEGGGGAYEQYF. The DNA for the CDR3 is TGCGCCAGCAGCCAAGAAGGAGGCGGGGGCGCCTACGAGCAGTACTTC.

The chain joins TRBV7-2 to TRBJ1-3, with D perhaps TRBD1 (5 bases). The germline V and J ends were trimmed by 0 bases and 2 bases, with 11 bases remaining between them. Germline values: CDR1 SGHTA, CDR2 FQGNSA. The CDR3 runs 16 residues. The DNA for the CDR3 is TGTGCCAGCAGCTTAGCCCCAGGGTCTACTGGAAACACCATATATTTT. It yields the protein CASSLAPGSTGNTIYF.

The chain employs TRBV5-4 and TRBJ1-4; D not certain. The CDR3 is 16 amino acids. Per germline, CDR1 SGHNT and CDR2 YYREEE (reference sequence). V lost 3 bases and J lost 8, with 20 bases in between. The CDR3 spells CASSSGRQEGNEKLFF. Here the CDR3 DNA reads TGTGCCAGCAGCTCGGGTCGGCAGGAAGGTAACGAAAAACTGTTTTTT.

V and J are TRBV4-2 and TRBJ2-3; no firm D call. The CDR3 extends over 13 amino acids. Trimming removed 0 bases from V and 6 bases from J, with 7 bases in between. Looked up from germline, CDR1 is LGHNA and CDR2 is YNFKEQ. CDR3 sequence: CASSQDKGDTQYF. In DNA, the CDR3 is TGTGCCAGCAGCCAAGATAAGGGCGATACGCAGTATTTT.

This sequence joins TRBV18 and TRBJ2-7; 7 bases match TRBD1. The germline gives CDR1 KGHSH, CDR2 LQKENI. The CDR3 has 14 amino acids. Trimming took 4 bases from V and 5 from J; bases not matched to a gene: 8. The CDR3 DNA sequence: TGTGCCAGCTCACACTCGACAGGGTTCGACGAGCAGTACGTC. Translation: CASSHSTGFDEQYV.

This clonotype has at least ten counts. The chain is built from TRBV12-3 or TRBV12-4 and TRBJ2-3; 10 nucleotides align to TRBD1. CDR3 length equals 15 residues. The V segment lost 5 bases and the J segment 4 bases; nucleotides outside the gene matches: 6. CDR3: CASSRQGATADTQYF. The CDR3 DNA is TGTGCCAGCAGTAGACAGGGGGCGACGGCAGATACGCAGTATTTT.

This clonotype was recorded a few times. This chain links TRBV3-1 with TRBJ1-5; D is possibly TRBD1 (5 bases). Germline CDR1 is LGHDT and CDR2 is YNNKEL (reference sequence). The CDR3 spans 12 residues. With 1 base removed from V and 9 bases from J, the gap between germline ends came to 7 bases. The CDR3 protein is CASSQGGGPQHF. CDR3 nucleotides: TGTGCCAGCAGCCAAGGGGGGGGGCCCCAGCATTTT.

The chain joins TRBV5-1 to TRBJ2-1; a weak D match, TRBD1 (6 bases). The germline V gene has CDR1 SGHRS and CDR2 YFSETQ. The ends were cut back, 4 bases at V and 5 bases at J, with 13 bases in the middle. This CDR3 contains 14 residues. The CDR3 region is CASSPRTANNEQFF. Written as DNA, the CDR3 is TGCGCCAGCAGCCCTCGGACAGCGAACAATGAGCAGTTCTTC.

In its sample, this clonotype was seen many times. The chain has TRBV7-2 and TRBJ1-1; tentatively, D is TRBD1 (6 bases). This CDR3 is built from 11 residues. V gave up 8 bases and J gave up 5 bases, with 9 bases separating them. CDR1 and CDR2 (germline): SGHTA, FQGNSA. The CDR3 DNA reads TGTGCCAGCGGAAGGGGGACTGAAGCTTTCTTT. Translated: CASGRGTEAFF.

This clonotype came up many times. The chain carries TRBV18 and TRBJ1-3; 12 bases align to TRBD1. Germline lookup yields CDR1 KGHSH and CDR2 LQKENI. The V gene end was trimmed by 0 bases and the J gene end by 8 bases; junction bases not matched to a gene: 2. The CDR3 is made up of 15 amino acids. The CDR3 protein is CASSPPGQGAYTIYF. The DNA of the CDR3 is TGTGCCAGCTCACCACCGGGACAGGGGGCGTACACCATATATTTT.

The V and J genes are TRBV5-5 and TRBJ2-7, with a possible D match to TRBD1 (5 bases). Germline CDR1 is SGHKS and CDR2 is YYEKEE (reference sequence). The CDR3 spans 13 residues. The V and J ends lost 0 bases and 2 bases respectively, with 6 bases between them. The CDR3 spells CASSLEGPYEQYV. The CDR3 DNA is TGTGCCAGCAGCTTGGAGGGGCCCTACGAGCAGTACGTC.

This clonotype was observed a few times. The CDR3 sequence is CASSLGPLAGGGNEQFF. The CDR3 DNA follows: TGTGCCAGCAGCTTAGGCCCCCTAGCGGGGGGGGGGAATGAGCAGTTCTTC. The chain is built from TRBV7-8 and TRBJ2-1; 12 bases agree with TRBD2. V gave up 1 base and J gave up 7 bases; unmatched junction bases: 8. Germline CDR1 is SGHVS and CDR2 is FQNEAQ. This CDR3 has 17 residues.